A selection of T cell receptor beta chains follows, all from one sample in a study of blood T cell repertoires in COVID-19. The data were produced by immunoSEQ multiplex PCR, yet TCRdb's version contains in-frame clones alone and is incomplete. The data contain 200,000 or so clones, approximately 89% of them singletons. The sequenced sample was PBMCs or T cells enriched from blood (not recorded which). These receptors all come from a woman in her forties with acute COVID-19. Each CDR3 is given with its conserved first and last residue. D genes are given only for firm matches. Clone size is given for some rows only: seen once, a few or many times, or a class if the clone is expanded.

>.|TRBV7-6|TRBJ2-1|TRBD2
TGTGCCAGCAGTCCCGTGGGGGGGAGCTCCTACAATGAGCAGTTCTTC
CASSPVGGSSYNEQFF
>.|TRBV6-5|TRBJ2-7|TRBD1
TGTGCCAGCAGTTACTCGACAGGGAATGTAGCCTACGAGCAGTACTTC
CASSYSTGNVAYEQYF
>.|TRBV24-1|TRBJ2-3|TRBD2
TGTGCCACCAGTATTAAGACTAGCGGGAGTACAGATACGCAGTATTTT
CATSIKTSGSTDTQYF
>.|TRBV2|TRBJ2-5|TRBD2
TGTGTCAGCAGTGAACGGGGGCTAGCGGGAGGGTGGCAAGAGACCCAGTACTTC
CVSSERGLAGGWQETQYF
>.|TRBV7-8|TRBJ2-5|.
TGTGCCAGCAGCTTCCCAGGTTTACTAGAAGAGACCCAGTACTTC
CASSFPGLLEETQYF
>.|TRBV5-1|TRBJ1-2|TRBD1
TGCGCCAGCAGCTTGTTTGGGACAGCGATAGATGGCTACACCTTC
CASSLFGTAIDGYTF
>.|TRBV19|TRBJ2-1|TRBD1
TGTGCCAGTAGTATAGTGCTGGACAGGTCTTACAATGAGCAGTTCTTC
CASSIVLDRSYNEQFF
>.|TRBV2|TRBJ1-5|TRBD1
TGTGCCAGCAGTAAGACAGGGTACGGTCAGCCCCAGCATTTT
CASSKTGYGQPQHF
>.|TRBV6-4|TRBJ2-1|TRBD1
TGTGCCAGCGTACCGGGACAGGGGTCCGATGAGCAGTTCTTC
CASVPGQGSDEQFF
>.|TRBV4-1|TRBJ2-1|TRBD2
TGCGCCAGCAGCCAAGAAAGTCGGGGGGCCTACAATGAGCAGTTCTTC
CASSQESRGAYNEQFF
>.|TRBV5-1|TRBJ2-7|TRBD1
TGCGCCAGCAGCTCACAGGGGGCCATCTACGAGCAGTACTTC
CASSSQGAIYEQYF
>once|TRBV19|TRBJ1-5|TRBD1
TGTGCCAGTAGTTTCATCGGACAGGGAAGAAATCAGCCCCAGCATTTT
CASSFIGQGRNQPQHF
>.|TRBV9|TRBJ2-5|TRBD2
TGTGCCAGCAGCGTAGGAGGCGGGAGCGGGGAGACCCAGTACTTC
CASSVGGGSGETQYF
>.|TRBV28|TRBJ1-2|TRBD1
TGTGCCAGCAGCCTCCGGGACAGGGCTTACACCTTC
CASSLRDRAYTF
>.|TRBV7-2|TRBJ2-3|TRBD2
TGTGCCAGCAGCTTAGCGCTAGCGGGAGGCACAGATACGCAGTATTTT
CASSLALAGGTDTQYF
>.|TRBV30|TRBJ1-2|.
TGTGCCTGGAGGACCGCGGGGGTAGGTTATGGCTACACCTTC
CAWRTAGVGYGYTF
>.|TRBV5-4|TRBJ2-5|TRBD2
TGTGCCAGCAGCTCGGGACTAGCGGGAGTCGGGGAGACCCAGTACTTC
CASSSGLAGVGETQYF
>.|TRBV5-4|TRBJ2-3|TRBD2
TGTGCCAGCAGCCCAAGGGGGATGGGACTAGGGGCAGATACGCAGTATTTT
CASSPRGMGLGADTQYF
>.|TRBV5-1|TRBJ2-2|TRBD1
TGCGCCACCACAGGGGGAAGCACCGGGGAGCTGTTTTTT
CATTGGSTGELFF
>.|TRBV12-3/TRBV12-4|TRBJ1-2|.
TGTGCCAGCAGTTTACCTTTCCGAGAAGGCTACACCTTC
CASSLPFREGYTF
>.|TRBV19|TRBJ2-2|TRBD2
TGTGCCAGTAGTATCCCCCCCTCTAGCGGGAGTAACACCGGGGAGCTGTTTTTT
CASSIPPSSGSNTGELFF
>.|TRBV6-5|TRBJ2-7|.
TGTGCCAGCAGTTACTCGAGAGGGCTCGAGCAGTACTTC
CASSYSRGLEQYF
>.|TRBV27|TRBJ1-2|.
TGTGCCAGCAGTTTATCGCCCGCGGTCTATGGCTACACCTTC
CASSLSPAVYGYTF
>.|TRBV3-1/TRBV3-2|TRBJ2-1|.
TGTGCCAGCAGCCAAGAGGGGAGCAGGATCCCGTTCTTC
CASSQEGSRIPFF
>few|TRBV4-1|TRBJ1-5|TRBD1
TGCGCCAGCAGCCAATCGGGACAGGGCAGCCAGCCCCAGCATTTT
CASSQSGQGSQPQHF
>.|TRBV29-1|TRBJ1-1|TRBD1
TGCAGCGTGCGGACAGGGAACACTGAAGCTTTCTTT
CSVRTGNTEAFF
>.|TRBV19|TRBJ1-5|TRBD1
TGTGCCAGTAGGGTACAGGGGGCGCGAACTCAGCCCCAGCATTTT
CASRVQGARTQPQHF
>once|TRBV9|TRBJ2-1|.
TGTGCCAGCAGTGAATACGGGAGGGGGCCTTACAATGAGCAGTTCTTC
CASSEYGRGPYNEQFF
>.|TRBV2|TRBJ2-7|TRBD2
TGTGCCAGCAGTGAGGGGACTAGCGGAATCTACGAGCAGTACTTC
CASSEGTSGIYEQYF
>.|TRBV2|TRBJ1-1|.
TGTGCCAGCGATGGGATAGGGAGGAACACTGAAGCTTTCTTT
CASDGIGRNTEAFF
>.|TRBV11-2|TRBJ2-2|.
TGTGCCAGCAGCCCGATTTGGGCTGCGGGTATCACCGGGGAGCTGTTTTTT
CASSPIWAAGITGELFF
>.|TRBV7-3|TRBJ1-5|.
TGTGCCAGCAGCTTAATGGGGGGGCAGCCCCAGCATTTT
CASSLMGGQPQHF
>.|TRBV5-1|TRBJ2-3|TRBD1
TGCGCCAGCAGCTTTACAGGGGGGAGTACAGATACGCAGTATTTT
CASSFTGGSTDTQYF
>.|TRBV2|TRBJ1-4|.
TGTGCCAGCAGAATAAGACGGGAAGTTTATAATGAAAAACTGTTTTTT
CASRIRREVYNEKLFF
>.|TRBV30|TRBJ2-1|TRBD1
TGTGCCTGGAGTGTAGGACAGGGGTCCTCGAATGAGCAGTTCTTC
CAWSVGQGSSNEQFF
>.|TRBV30|TRBJ1-5|.
TGTGCCTGGAGGGCAAACAGCAATCAGCCCCAGCATTTT
CAWRANSNQPQHF
>.|TRBV24-1|TRBJ2-1|TRBD1
TGTGCCACCAGCCTTTCAGGGGGCGGTGAGCAGTTCTTC
CATSLSGGGEQFF
>.|TRBV7-9|TRBJ1-4|.
TGTGCCAGCAGCTTAGTAGGCAGGCCCTCGAGCGAAAAACTGTTTTTT
CASSLVGRPSSEKLFF
>few|TRBV19|TRBJ1-1|.
TGTGCCAGTAGTATAAATGGCAGGAACACTGAAGCTTTCTTT
CASSINGRNTEAFF
>.|TRBV19|TRBJ2-7|.
TGTGCCAGTAGTGGGAGCGGCGGATACGAGCAGTACTTC
CASSGSGGYEQYF
>.|TRBV4-1|TRBJ2-5|TRBD2
TGCGCCAGCAGCCTCGGACTAGCGGGCCTACAAGAGACCCAGTACTTC
CASSLGLAGLQETQYF
>few|TRBV10-3|TRBJ1-5|TRBD1
TGTGCCATCACCTCACAGGGGATCGGGGGTCAGCCCCAGCATTTT
CAITSQGIGGQPQHF
>.|TRBV6-5|TRBJ2-5|TRBD2
TGTGCCACCTCCCCTAGCGGGGGGGCCTCGGAGACCCAGTACTTC
CATSPSGGASETQYF
>.|TRBV2|TRBJ1-2|.
TGTGCCAGCAGTGAAGAAGCCTCAGGGGTTGGAAGCTATGGCTACACCTTC
CASSEEASGVGSYGYTF
>.|TRBV5-5|TRBJ2-3|.
TGTGCCAGCAGCTCGGGACACTCCACAGATACGCAGTATTTT
CASSSGHSTDTQYF
>.|TRBV13|TRBJ2-5|.
TGTGCCAGCAGCTTAGGTCTGCGACAAGAGACCCAGTACTTC
CASSLGLRQETQYF
>once|TRBV27|TRBJ2-1|TRBD1
TGTGCCAGCAGTTCCCGAGACAGGGGGTACAATGAGCAGTTCTTC
CASSSRDRGYNEQFF
>.|TRBV20-1|TRBJ1-3|.
TGCAGTGCTAGTGGGCTCACTGGAAACACCATATATTTT
CSASGLTGNTIYF
>.|TRBV3-1/TRBV3-2|TRBJ2-3|.
TGTGCCAGCAGCCAAGCAGGGGATACGCAGTATTTT
CASSQAGDTQYF
>.|TRBV10-2|TRBJ2-5|.
TGCGCCAGCAGTCGTAGCGAACAAGAGACCCAGTACTTC
CASSRSEQETQYF
>.|TRBV11-1|TRBJ2-1|.
TGTGCCAGCAGCTTATATCTGGGGGCGAAGGGCCATGAGCAGTTCTTC
CASSLYLGAKGHEQFF
>.|TRBV6-5|TRBJ1-5|TRBD1
TGTGCCAGCAGGAAGGACAGGGGAAATCAGCCCCAGCATTTT
CASRKDRGNQPQHF
>.|TRBV27|TRBJ1-6|.
TGTGCCAGCAGTTTCTTCGGGGTTTCGTATAATTCACCCCTCCACTTT
CASSFFGVSYNSPLHF
>.|TRBV12-3/TRBV12-4|TRBJ1-2|.
TGTGCCAGCAGTTTTTCCAGGGTTGATGGCTACACCTTC
CASSFSRVDGYTF
>.|TRBV5-4|TRBJ1-2|.
TGTGCCAGCAGCCCCCGGGTGAACTATGGCTACACCTTC
CASSPRVNYGYTF
>.|TRBV2|TRBJ2-2|.
TGTGCCAGCAGACTAGAGGGCGCGAACACCGGGGAGCTGTTTTTT
CASRLEGANTGELFF
>.|TRBV19|TRBJ2-7|.
TGTGCCAGTAGCCCACATCCCCGTTACGAGCAGTACTTC
CASSPHPRYEQYF
>once|TRBV19|TRBJ1-6|.
TGTGCCAGTAGTATGGCAGGGAGGAATTCACCCCTCCACTTT
CASSMAGRNSPLHF